This is a list of T cell receptor beta chains from one sample in a study of PD-1 blockade in mismatch repair-deficient tumors. TCRdb's copy holds only in-frame clones and misses some; the assay was immunoSEQ multiplex PCR. The data hold about 66,000 clones, with 78% observed a single time. This specimen was peripheral blood, taken 2 weeks after starting pembrolizumab. Receptors originate from an adult with mismatch repair-deficient cancer. Both conserved end residues are part of each CDR3. A D gene is named only where the DNA matches it firmly. Clone size is not always given. Where it is, it says once, few, many or a class for expanded clones.

j_call | d_call | v_call | clone_size | cdr3_aa | cdr3_nt
TRBJ2-7 | TRBD2 | TRBV5-6 | medium-sized | CASSGWTSGTYEQYF | TGTGCCAGCAGCGGATGGACTAGCGGGACCTACGAGCAGTACTTC
TRBJ1-5 | - | TRBV18 | once | CASSSDTQPQHF | TGTGCCAGCTCATCCGACACCCAGCCCCAGCATTTT
TRBJ2-5 | TRBD1 | TRBV18 | - | CASSPQNRGRSRETQYF | TGTGCCAGCTCACCACAGAACAGGGGGCGGTCAAGAGAGACCCAGTACTTC
TRBJ1-1 | - | TRBV6-4 | - | CASSDFLGQAFF | TGTGCCAGCAGTGACTTCCTAGGGCAAGCTTTCTTT
TRBJ2-5 | - | TRBV7-2 | few | CASSLDRDQETQYF | TGTGCCAGCAGCTTAGACCGGGACCAAGAGACCCAGTACTTC
TRBJ2-2 | TRBD2 | TRBV6-4 | - | CASSPGTNGELFF | TGTGCCAGCAGCCCCGGGACTAACGGGGAGCTGTTTTTT
TRBJ1-2 | TRBD1 | TRBV5-1 | - | CASSLRSGGSSRTLNYGYTF | TGCGCCAGCAGCTTAAGGTCAGGGGGCAGCTCGAGGACCTTGAACTATGGCTACACCTTC
TRBJ2-2 | - | TRBV18 | - | CASSPEIRSGTGELFF | TGTGCCAGCTCACCTGAGATCCGGAGCGGAACCGGGGAGCTGTTTTTT
TRBJ1-4 | - | TRBV11-3 | - | CASSLREGGEKLFF | TGTGCCAGCAGCTTACGGGAGGGCGGTGAAAAACTGTTTTTT
TRBJ1-4 | - | TRBV5-5 | - | CASSFQGNQPEELFF | TGTGCCAGCAGCTTCCAGGGAAACCAACCAGAAGAACTGTTTTTT
TRBJ1-2 | TRBD1 | TRBV29-1 | - | CSVEVLDRGPIYGYTF | TGCAGCGTTGAAGTTCTGGACAGGGGGCCCATCTATGGCTACACCTTC
TRBJ2-7 | - | TRBV19 | - | CASSIRWNGAYEQYF | TGTGCCAGTAGTATTAGGTGGAATGGAGCCTACGAGCAGTACTTC
TRBJ1-1 | - | TRBV19 | - | CASFSREKLNTEAFF | TGTGCCAGTTTTTCCAGGGAGAAGTTGAACACTGAAGCTTTCTTT
TRBJ2-1 | TRBD2 | TRBV19 | - | CASSFRPTSGRPSSYNEQFF | TGTGCCAGTAGTTTTCGCCCGACTAGCGGGAGGCCCAGCTCCTACAATGAGCAGTTCTTC
TRBJ2-1 | - | TRBV6-1 | - | CASSERWEGQINEQFF | TGTGCCAGCAGTGAAAGGTGGGAGGGACAGATCAATGAGCAGTTCTTC
TRBJ1-3 | - | TRBV5-6 | - | CASSSRDLGGNTIYF | TGTGCCAGCAGCTCCCGGGACCTGGGAGGAAACACCATATATTTT
TRBJ1-2 | TRBD1 | TRBV29-1 | - | CSVSGGNYGYTF | TGCAGCGTCTCAGGGGGCAACTATGGCTACACCTTC
TRBJ2-7 | - | TRBV2 | - | CASTPEVVGEQYF | TGTGCCAGCACCCCTGAAGTCGTCGGCGAGCAGTACTTC
TRBJ1-3 | - | TRBV11-3 | few | CASSLVRSGNTIYF | TGTGCCAGCAGCTTAGTGAGGTCTGGAAACACCATATATTTT
TRBJ1-1 | - | TRBV5-1 | - | CASSVRTLTEAFF | TGCGCCAGCAGCGTACGGACGCTCACTGAAGCTTTCTTT
TRBJ1-1 | - | TRBV29-1 | once | CSVGDTEAFF | TGCAGCGTTGGGGACACTGAAGCTTTCTTT
TRBJ2-3 | - | TRBV27 | - | CASSPLLGGTDTQYF | TGTGCCAGCAGTCCACTCCTAGGGGGAACAGATACGCAGTATTTT
TRBJ2-7 | TRBD1 | TRBV7-8 | once | CASSLPGQGALGEQYF | TGTGCCAGCAGCCTACCGGGACAGGGGGCTCTTGGCGAGCAGTACTTC
TRBJ2-7 | TRBD2 | TRBV6-5 | - | CASSYGTSGNEQYF | TGTGCCAGCAGTTATGGGACTAGCGGTAACGAGCAGTACTTC
TRBJ2-7 | - | TRBV6-5 | - | CASSFSREQYF | TGTGCCAGCAGTTTCTCTCGGGAGCAGTACTTC
TRBJ2-3 | - | TRBV2 | - | CAIETGTSTDTQYF | TGTGCCATAGAGACAGGGACTAGCACAGATACGCAGTATTTT